The rows below give T cell receptor beta chains drawn from one sample of a study of T cell changes during pregnancy in multiple sclerosis. Data came from immunoSEQ multiplex PCR; TCRdb stores just in-frame clones and leaves some out. The data show tens of thousands of clones, 80% to 90% seen once. Sample: CD8+ T cells from peripheral blood mononuclear cells, taken in the second trimester of pregnancy. All receptors derive from a female donor with multiple sclerosis, enrolled in a pregnancy study. Both conserved end residues are part of each CDR3. The D gene is left open where the match is weak. Clone size is shown for a subset of rows, as once, few, many or a class of expanded clone.

TRBJ2-7 once TRBV4-1 TRBD2 TGCGCCAGCAGCCGCGGGAGCTCCTACGAGCAGTACTTC CASSRGSSYEQYF
TRBJ1-3 once TRBV4-3 TRBD1 TGCGCCAGCAGCCCCCAACCGACAGGGAGTGGAAACACCATATATTTT CASSPQPTGSGNTIYF
TRBJ1-5 - TRBV7-9 - TGTGCCAGCAGCTCGACTCAGGGTGGGGATCAGCCCCAGCATTTT CASSSTQGGDQPQHF
TRBJ2-7 - TRBV19 TRBD2 TGTGCCAGTAGTATTACGGCTAGCGGCTCCTACGAGCAGTACTTC CASSITASGSYEQYF
TRBJ2-1 - TRBV7-9 - TGTGCCAGCAGCCTGGATGGCACAGACAATGAGCAGTTCTTC CASSLDGTDNEQFF
TRBJ2-7 - TRBV7-6 - TGTGCCAGCAGCTTATGGTCCGGCTCCTACGAGCAGTACTTC CASSLWSGSYEQYF
TRBJ2-1 - TRBV6-6 TRBD2 TGTGCCAGCAGTTACTCCAGCGGGGGGGCCATCAATGAGCAGTTCTTC CASSYSSGGAINEQFF
TRBJ2-1 - TRBV28 TRBD2 TGTGCCAGCAGACGGCCAATTACGACTAGCGGCTACAATGAGCAGTTCTTC CASRRPITTSGYNEQFF
TRBJ1-2 - TRBV7-9 - TGTGCCAGCAGGGACAGTAACTATGGCTACACCTTC CASRDSNYGYTF
TRBJ1-1 - TRBV28 TRBD1 TGTGCCAGCAATAGGGACAGAGAGAACACTGAAGCTTTCTTT CASNRDRENTEAFF
TRBJ2-1 - TRBV9 TRBD2 TGTGCCAGCAGCGTTGGCGGGGGGGCGGGGAATGAGCAGTTCTTC CASSVGGGAGNEQFF
TRBJ2-7 - TRBV7-2 - TGTGCCAGCAGCCTCCTCTGGGGAGGTCACCACGAGCAGTACTTC CASSLLWGGHHEQYF
TRBJ1-2 - TRBV5-6 - TGTGCCAGCAGCTTGGAACAGTATGGCGGCTACACCTTC CASSLEQYGGYTF
TRBJ2-7 - TRBV15 - TGTGCCACCAGCAGAGACAATACAGGAGAGCAGTACTTC CATSRDNTGEQYF